Included here is one T cell receptor beta chain sequence, with context. The specificity of this receptor is unknown. No base qualities exist here, and no much larger clone lies one base off it. Whole blood was collected in K2EDTA tubes by collaborating institutions according to the institutions' own protocols. For TCRbeta analysis, collaborator samples were shipped as frozen whole blood, as isolated PBMCs, or as DNA extracted from either sample type. The data were taken from a study of blood T cell repertoires in COVID-19 (TCRdb year 2020). For context, the study as a whole: Samples covering the acute and convalescent phases of COVID-19 were provided by collaborators in the United States, Italy and Spain. Where available, HLA class I and class II types were taken from metadata supplied by the sample provider and were not determined by assay-based typing. The repertoires were made available in a free public database intended to serve as a resource for research on the immune response to SARS-CoV-2. The dataset comprised deeply sampled blood TCRbeta repertoires from subjects exposed to, actively infected with, or recovered from COVID-19. Sample metadata almost always included a de-identified subject ID, COVID-19 status, age in years and sex. The samples were drawn from the first 160 participants of the ongoing ImmuneRACE study and from 1,200 or so subjects provided by 6 global collaborators. The prospective study material was composed of cDNA or gDNA derived from T cells, B-cell-depleted T cells, or PBMCs.

TCRbeta CDR3 regions were amplified from genomic DNA using the immunoSEQ Assay, a bias-controlled multiplex PCR. From the authors' description of their analysis: The number of nucleated cells in each sample was estimated from the amplification of reference gene primers within the assay. To quantify the absolute abundance of each unique TCRbeta CDR3 rearrangement, sequence reads were collapsed and filtered. For each sample, productive Simpson clonality was calculated as the square root of Simpson's diversity index across productive rearrangements. This is the immuneACCESS table as TCRdb keeps it, with only in-frame sequences that have V and J called. A part of the clones is gone; compared with another copy, unresolved V genes explain less than half, and the rest is unexplained. Clone size and V and J calls were adopted from that table, with D and trimming inferred from the DNA. For this sample there are some 190,000 clones; 75% to 90% appear just once. 6.5% to 10% of the sample comes from the top ten.

From its cysteine to its phenylalanine, the CDR3 spans 13 amino acids. Only the CDR3 part of the read is kept: 39 bases, read in frame from the first base. From the germline V gene, CDR1 is MDHEN and CDR2 is SYDVKM. The junction shows trimming of 2 bases on V and 10 bases on J, plus 12 bases between the germline ends. General findings and caveats noted by the study authors: Clinical and demographic metadata were provided uncurated, with the amount varying by source and participant.

The specimen sequenced was peripheral blood. The sequence is built from TRBV28 and TRBJ2-1, with the D gene not confidently named. This TCR derives from a woman aged 60-75 years with acute or convalescent COVID-19. The DNA sequence is given as TGTGCCAGCAGTTTAACCAAAGCCGGGGAGCAGTTCTTC. It translates as CASSLTKAGEQFF.